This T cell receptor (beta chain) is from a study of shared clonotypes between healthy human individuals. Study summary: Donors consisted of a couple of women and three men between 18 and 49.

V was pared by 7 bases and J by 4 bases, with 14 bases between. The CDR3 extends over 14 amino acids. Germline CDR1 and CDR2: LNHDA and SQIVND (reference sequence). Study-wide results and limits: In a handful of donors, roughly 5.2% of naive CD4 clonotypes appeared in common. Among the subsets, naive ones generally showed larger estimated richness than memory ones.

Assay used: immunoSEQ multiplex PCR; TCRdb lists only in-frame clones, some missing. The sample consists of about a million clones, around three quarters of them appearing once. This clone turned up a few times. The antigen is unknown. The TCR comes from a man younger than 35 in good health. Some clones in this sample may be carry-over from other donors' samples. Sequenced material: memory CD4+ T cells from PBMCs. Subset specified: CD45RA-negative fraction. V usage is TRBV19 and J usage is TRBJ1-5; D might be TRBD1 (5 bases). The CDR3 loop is CASNQRQHNQPQHF. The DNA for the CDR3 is TGTGCCAGTAATCAGCGACAGCATAATCAGCCCCAGCATTTT.